This T cell receptor beta chain comes out of a study of blood T cell repertoires in COVID-19. Study-wide context: Acute-phase and convalescent COVID-19 samples originated in the United States, Italy and Spain. Nucleic acid was either cDNA or gDNA, and it came from T cells, B-cell-depleted T cells, or PBMCs.

Recruited during active infection, patients (from Seattle) were subsequently followed longitudinally. In the study's own analysis: Using reference gene primer amplification, nucleated cell counts were estimated. This table comes from immunoSEQ multiplex PCR, and its TCRdb copy is limited to in-frame clones, with some not included. V and J calls and clone size follow that table, whereas D and trimming were derived from the DNA. The table shows 150,000 to 200,000 clones, with roughly 80% occurring only once. Sequences were obtained from peripheral blood. The clonotype originates from a woman in her 70s with COVID-19, enrolled during active disease.

CDR3 in DNA: TGTGCCAGTGGGGGCCGAGGGAAAGCTTTCTTT. Translation: CASGGRGKAFF. This rearrangement joins TRBV28 to TRBJ1-1; TRBD1 might be the D (6 bases). CDR3 length: 11 residues. The V gene lost 9 bases and the J gene lost 9 bases, with 14 bases spanning the gap. Germline V gives CDR1 MDHEN, CDR2 SYDVKM.